The sequence of this T cell receptor (beta chain) was determined in a study of identical twins. Study-wide results and limits: Zero-insertion analyses might be partly confounded by invariant T cells like MAIT and iNKT. A lower insertion count was a feature of abundant cord blood beta clonotypes, with no such feature in memory repertoires.

Per the germline V gene, CDR1 is LGHNA and CDR2 is YSLEER. The length of the CDR3 is 15 residues. The V segment lost 3 bases and the J segment 3 bases; nucleotides outside the gene matches: 3. A universal primer binding site was introduced by template switching. The final cDNA contained unique molecular identifiers. From the 5' RACE reads, TCRdb called clonotypes with MiXCR, one entry per CDR3 protein. Among 250,000 or so distinct CDR3 sequences, about 8% were seen once, and the ten largest hold 3%. Notes on this clonotype: The target antigen is unknown.

These data were also reused for a study on yellow fever vaccine responses in identical twins.

Source material: CD8+ T cells sorted from blood. V gene TRBV4-3 combines with J gene TRBJ2-1; TRBD1 agrees at 9 bases. The clonotype was recovered from a young woman in good health. CDR3 protein: CASSQPGQGYNEQFF. The CDR3 nucleotides read TGCGCCAGCAGCCAGCCGGGACAGGGCTACAATGAGCAGTTCTTC.